The 17 T cell receptor beta chains reported below all come from one sample, sequenced in a study of blood T cells in healthy people across ages. Primed by a sample-barcoded 5' primer and a J-beta primer mix, a second PCR proceeded for roughly 6 to 12 cycles. Via MiXCR, TCRdb re-called the 5' RACE reads, giving one row per CDR3 protein. The table has around 820,000 distinct CDR3 sequences, roughly 25% seen once; the top ten hold approximately 3.7%. These records were also assigned to another study, of T cells of mothers and their children.

What was sequenced was blood. Receptors were obtained from a boy aged 10-17 years in good health.

The chain couples TRBV12-3 or TRBV12-4 to TRBJ2-5; 7 nucleotides match TRBD2. CDR3 size: 14 residues. The V and J ends lost 8 bases and 6 bases, in that order; junction bases with no gene match: 12. The DNA of the CDR3 is TGTGCCAGCTCGAGGGCTTCGGGGGGACAGACCCAGTACTTC. It is translated as CASSRASGGQTQYF.

The table lists this clonotype with a few counts. This chain connects TRBV7-6 to TRBJ2-5; D assignment may be TRBD1 or TRBD2 (5 bases each). The CDR3 runs to 14 residues. Trimming left V 5 bases short and J 11 bases short, with 21 bases between. Germline V gene data show CDR1 as SGHVS and CDR2 as FNYEAQ. CDR3 DNA sequence: TGTGCCAGCAGCCCCGAGGGGTACCTAAGGGAGCAGTACTTC. Translation: CASSPEGYLREQYF.

The chain is built from TRBV29-1 and TRBJ2-7; D gene ambiguous. Deletions cut 6 bases from V and 4 bases from J, with 10 bases between. Germline V CDR1 and CDR2: SQVTM, ANQGSEA. The CDR3 spans 11 residues. The CDR3 sequence is CSVLRSYEQYF. The DNA of the CDR3 is TGCAGCGTCCTAAGGTCGTACGAGCAGTACTTC.

This clonotype was seen a few times. V gene TRBV5-1 combines with J gene TRBJ2-5, with D tentatively TRBD2 (6 bases). The CDR3 length is 13 residues. The germline CDR1 and CDR2 sequences are SGHRS and YFSETQ. Between the trimmed V and J ends, which lost 4 bases and 5 bases, there was a span of 12 bases. The CDR3 spells CASSTGGDETQYF. Written as DNA, the CDR3 is TGCGCCAGCAGCACCGGAGGGGACGAGACCCAGTACTTC. The full variable domain, its missing parts supplied by reference TRBV5-1 and TRBJ2-5, is KAGVTQTPRYLIKTRGQQVTLSCSPISGHRSVSWYQQTPGQGLQFLFEYFSETQRNKGNFPGRFSGRQFSNSRSEMNVSTLELGDSALYLCASSTGGDETQYFGPGTRLLVL.

This clonotype has only a few counts. Compared with germline, one end of the junction differs, possibly owing to a read error. The genes are TRBV12-3 or TRBV12-4 and TRBJ1-2; 9 bases agree with TRBD1. This CDR3 region has 16 residues. CDR3 region: CASSSWTGADLYGYTF. In DNA, the CDR3 is TGTGCCAGCAGTTCTTGGACAGGGGCCGACCTCTATGGATACACCTTC.

This clonotype was counted between two and nine times. The V gene is TRBV9, the J gene TRBJ2-1, with 8 bases lining up with TRBD2. The DNA end favors TRBJ2-7, so the J call may be wrong. The germline gives CDR1 SGDLS, CDR2 YYNGEE. The CDR3 contains 15 residues. This chain's CDR3 is CASSESGGTFYEQYF. In nucleotides, the CDR3 is TGTGCCAGCAGCGAGAGCGGGGGTACGTTCTACGAGCAGTACTTC.

This clonotype was observed a handful of times. At one end, the junction sequence differs from germline, possibly due to a read error. CDR3 sequence (DNA): TGTGTCAGCAGTTGGGAAGGGACAGGGGGCTACGAGCAGTACTTC. Translated: CVSSWEGTGGYEQYF. The rearrangement uses TRBV27 and TRBJ2-5, with 11 bases that match TRBD1. The J call may be wrong; the DNA end is better matched by TRBJ2-7. The CDR3 is made up of 15 amino acids. CDR1 is MNHEY, CDR2 SMNVEV, per germline (reference sequence).

The CDR3 nucleotides are TGTGCCAGCAGCACGGCGGGGGACGGCAATCAGCCCCAGCATTTT. This encodes CASSTAGDGNQPQHF. V and J are TRBV27 and TRBJ1-5; a possible D gene is TRBD1 (5 bases). CDR1 is MNHEY and CDR2 is SMNVEV in the germline V gene (reference sequence). The CDR3 sequence is 15 residues long. Trimming removed 6 bases at V and 2 bases at J, with 14 bases between.

Ten or more counts support this clonotype. The chain is built from TRBV27 and TRBJ2-1; D gene unclear. The CDR3 is 13 amino acids. Germline CDR1 reads MNHEY; CDR2 reads SMNVEV (reference sequence). V was cut by 3 bases and J by 5 bases, with 8 bases left in between. CDR3 coding DNA: TGTGCCAGCAGTTTTGCGTTAAACAATGAGCAGTTCTTC. This gives the protein CASSFALNNEQFF.

This clonotype came up a few times. J is TRBJ1-6 and V is TRBV6-2 or TRBV6-3; 7 bases are shared with TRBD1. This CDR3 has 16 amino acids. Germline lookup yields CDR1 MNHEY and CDR2 SVGEGT. The V segment lost 7 bases and the J segment 7 bases; nucleotides outside the gene matches: 13. CDR3 sequence reads: CASTKLTGTRNSPLHF. The DNA for the CDR3 is TGTGCCAGCACTAAACTGACAGGGACGCGGAATTCACCCCTCCACTTT.

The chain has TRBV3-1 and TRBJ1-4; D possibly corresponds to TRBD1 (5 bases). Germline V CDR1 and CDR2: LGHDT, YNNKEL (reference sequence). The V and J ends lost 3 bases and 8 bases respectively, with 16 bases between them. The CDR3 has 15 residues. The CDR3 coding sequence is TGTGCCAGCAGCCACAGGGAGGGTCAGCACGAAAAACTGTTTTTT. Amino acids: CASSHREGQHEKLFF.

CDR3 sequence: CSARAGQGGPGELFF. The DNA for the CDR3 is TGCAGTGCTAGAGCGGGACAGGGAGGTCCCGGGGAGCTGTTTTTT. The chain carries TRBV20-1 and TRBJ2-2; 9 bases line up with TRBD1. This CDR3 contains 15 residues. V trimming: 1 base; J trimming: 6 bases; junction bases outside the gene matches: 6. The germline V gene has CDR1 DFQATT and CDR2 SNEGSKA (reference sequence).

This chain links TRBV6-1 with TRBJ2-3; D is uncertain. V was shortened by 1 base and J by 7 bases, with 12 bases between the two germline ends. There are 14 residues in the CDR3. The V gene's germline CDR1 is MNHNS and CDR2 SASEGT. CDR3 in amino acids: CASSEGFRLNTQYF. CDR3 nucleotides: TGTGCCAGCAGTGAAGGATTCAGATTAAATACGCAGTATTTT.

This chain connects TRBV24-1 to TRBJ2-5; the match to TRBD1 covers 10 bases. This CDR3 spans 16 amino acids. Germline values: CDR1 KGHDR, CDR2 SFDVKD. V gave up 4 bases and J gave up 5 bases; unmatched junction bases: 9. CDR3 coding DNA: TGTGCCACCAGTGACTGGGACAGGGGAGAGGGCGAGACCCAGTACTTC. Its protein is CATSDWDRGEGETQYF.

The V call is TRBV12-3 or TRBV12-4, the J call TRBJ1-5, with 8 bases that match TRBD1. Losses at the gene ends were 5 bases for V and 0 bases for J; bases not matched to a gene: 15. The CDR3 length is 19 residues. CDR3 in amino acids: CASSPPLGQVINSNQPQHF. The CDR3 bases are TGTGCCAGCAGTCCTCCATTGGGACAGGTGATAAATAGCAATCAGCCCCAGCATTTT.

The chain joins TRBV9 to TRBJ2-1; 11 bases fit TRBD1. Germline CDR1 reads SGDLS; CDR2 reads YYNGEE. V shed 4 bases, J shed 8 bases, and the junction held 17 bases outside the gene matches. The CDR3 is 18 residues long. Here the CDR3 DNA reads TGTGCCAGCAGCCCGGACAGGGGGCGAGGTCTGTTCATCTATGAGCAGTTCTTC. Its translation: CASSPDRGRGLFIYEQFF. Complete variable domain (other parts from reference TRBV9 and TRBJ2-1): DSGVTQTPKHLITATGQRVTLRCSPRSGDLSVYWYQQSLDQGLQFLIQYYNGEERAKGNILERFSAQQFPDLHSELNLSSLELGDSALYFCASSPDRGRGLFIYEQFFGPGTRLTVL.

This clonotype has just one count. This sequence joins TRBV6-1 and TRBJ1-4; 8 bases agree with TRBD1. CDR1 MNHNS and CDR2 SASEGT come from the germline V gene. This CDR3 is built from 16 residues. Germline trimming cut 6 bases from V and 1 base from J; bases unmatched to any gene: 7. As DNA, the CDR3 is TGTGCCAGCAGAACGACAGGGGTCAGAACTAATGAAAAACTGTTTTTT. Translation gives CASRTTGVRTNEKLFF.